What follows are 5 T cell receptor beta chains derived from one specimen sequenced in a study of blood T cell repertoires in COVID-19. Only in-frame clones appear in the TCRdb table, and some are missing; sequencing was by immunoSEQ multiplex PCR. This table holds some 72,000 clones, around 86% found once. Sequenced sample: peripheral blood. All receptors derive from a man aged 45-60 years with active or convalescent COVID-19.

The chain uses TRBV28 and TRBJ1-2; TRBD1 matches 8 bases. The CDR3 has 13 residues. V gave up 6 bases and J gave up 4 bases; unmatched junction bases: 4. The germline V gene has CDR1 MDHEN and CDR2 SYDVKM. The CDR3 DNA follows: TGTGCCAGCAGACTACAGGGGGTCTATGGCTACACCTTC. This sequence encodes CASRLQGVYGYTF.

The chain joins TRBV6-5 to TRBJ1-1; D unclear. This CDR3 has 13 residues. CDR1 and CDR2 from the germline V gene are MNHEY and SVGAGI. Trimming cost V 6 bases and J 5 bases, with 13 bases left between them. CDR3 DNA: TGTGCCAGCAGAGCTACAGCCGATACTGAAGCTTTCTTT. Protein sequence: CASRATADTEAFF.

The rearrangement joins TRBV5-1 to TRBJ1-1; no reliable D call. CDR3 length: 13 residues. V was trimmed by 4 bases and J by 12 bases, leaving 19 bases between them. Germline CDR1 and CDR2: SGHRS and YFSETQ. CDR3 amino acids: CASSPRGQGDTFF. The CDR3 bases are TGCGCCAGCAGCCCCCGTGGGCAAGGCGATACTTTCTTT.

The rearrangement links TRBV10-2 to TRBJ2-7; TRBD1 is a possible D gene (5 bases). The CDR3 contains 12 residues. Trimming removed 3 bases from V and 7 bases from J, with 10 bases in between. Germline V gene lookup returns CDR1 WSHSY and CDR2 SAAADI. The CDR3 is CASSDRQFEQYV. CDR3 bases: TGCGCCAGCAGTGACCGACAGTTTGAGCAGTACGTC.

The chain combines TRBV5-6 with TRBJ1-4; 8 nucleotides line up with TRBD1. Losses at the gene ends were 3 bases for V and 6 bases for J; bases not matched to a gene: 7. CDR3 length equals 15 residues. CDR1 and CDR2 (germline): SGHDT, YYEEEE. CDR3 sequence (DNA): TGTGCCAGCAGCTCACCGGGACAGGAGGATGAAAAACTGTTTTTT. It is translated as CASSSPGQEDEKLFF.